This T cell receptor beta chain appears in the sequencing data of a study of monozygotic twins with inflammatory bowel disease. Study findings and constraints: Possibly reflecting limited power, no difference in repertoire similarity was found between concordant and discordant twins.

Whole blood without T cell sorting served as the source of isolated total RNA. Template switching added UMIs carrying a 6-nucleotide sample barcode. TCRdb reworked the 5' RACE reads into one entry per CDR3 protein, no DNA. The sample data list 330,000 or so distinct CDR3 sequences. Comment on this clonotype: Its antigen remains unidentified.

The CDR3 has 13 residues. Germline assignment: CDR1 MNHEY and CDR2 SVGEGT. The sequence was collected from a human donor with ulcerative colitis or Crohn's disease, or a healthy co-twin of an affected twin (not recorded which). The sequenced sample was blood. This rearrangement joins TRBV6-2 or TRBV6-3 to TRBJ2-3. CDR3 amino acids: CASRTDAGYTQYF.